The next 19 T cell receptor beta chains were all read from a single sample in a study of vaccination effects on CD4 cells after COVID-19. Sequencing followed a ViraFEST assay step that expanded antigen-specific CD4+ T cells with viral peptide pools. At the end of about 9 days of culture, CD4+ T cells were isolated. Profiling relied on immunoSEQ multiplex PCR, and the TCRdb table lists in-frame clones only, not all of them. The sample comprises under 65,000 clones, roughly 80% of which are singletons, and roughly 2.2% rests with the top ten. Their cognate antigens are unknown. The sequencing here drew on CD4+ T cells from PBMCs cultured with HCoV-229E spike peptides, taken before COVID-19 vaccination. These receptors were collected from a human donor who received a COVID-19 vaccine.

The chain links TRBV6-6 to TRBJ1-5; D is undetermined. Deletions cut 2 bases from V and 5 bases from J, with 4 bases between. CDR1 is MNHNY and CDR2 is SVGAGI in the germline V gene (reference sequence). The CDR3 totals 12 residues. The CDR3, as DNA: TGTGCCAGCAGTTACACAGATCAGCCCCAGCATTTT. This translates into CASSYTDQPQHF.

J is TRBJ2-4 and V is TRBV5-1; D tentatively reads TRBD1 or TRBD2 (6 bases each). The V end was cut by 1 base, the J end by 6 bases, with 14 bases between. From germline, CDR1 is SGHRS and CDR2 YFSETQ. This CDR3 is 15 amino acids long. CDR3 sequence: CASSLLGGGGNIQYF. Here the CDR3 DNA reads TGCGCCAGCAGCTTGTTAGGGGGAGGAGGAAACATTCAGTACTTC. Complete variable domain (other parts from reference TRBV5-1 and TRBJ2-4): KAGVTQTPRYLIKTRGQQVTLSCSPISGHRSVSWYQQTPGQGLQFLFEYFSETQRNKGNFPGRFSGRQFSNSRSEMNVSTLELGDSALYLCASSLLGGGGNIQYFGAGTRLSVL.

This rearrangement joins TRBV6-2 or TRBV6-3 to TRBJ2-1; D is perhaps TRBD1 (6 bases). The CDR3 loop spans 12 amino acids. V was clipped by 2 bases and J by 7 bases, with 6 bases between them. Germline values: CDR1 MNHEY, CDR2 SVGEGT. The CDR3 here is CASSYQGNEQFF. The CDR3 bases are TGTGCCAGCAGTTACCAGGGGAATGAGCAGTTCTTC.

This clone was seen a single time. This chain joins TRBV27 and TRBJ1-6, with D possibly TRBD1 on 5 matching bases. With 5 bases removed from V and 3 bases from J, the gap between germline ends came to 17 bases. Germline V gene lookup returns CDR1 MNHEY and CDR2 SMNVEV (reference sequence). CDR3 length equals 17 residues. CDR3 sequence reads: CASSVAGPPLYNSPLHF. In nucleotides, the CDR3 is TGTGCCAGCAGTGTGGCAGGGCCTCCTCTCTATAATTCACCCCTCCACTTT.

The chain recombines TRBV5-5 with TRBJ1-1; D not certain. Trimming stripped 1 base from V and 1 base from J, with 8 bases between. Per the germline V gene, CDR1 is SGHKS and CDR2 is YYEKEE (reference sequence). The CDR3 loop spans 14 amino acids. The CDR3 nucleotides read TGTGCCAGCAGCTTGTACGCCACGAACACTGAAGCTTTCTTT. Amino acids: CASSLYATNTEAFF. Full variable domain (missing parts from reference TRBV5-5 and TRBJ1-1): DAGVTQSPTHLIKTRGQQVTLRCSPISGHKSVSWYQQVLGQGPQFIFQYYEKEERGRGNFPDRFSARQFPNYSSELNVNALLLGDSALYLCASSLYATNTEAFFGQGTRLTVV.

The rearrangement uses TRBV10-3 and TRBJ2-3; D not certain. The CDR3 runs 13 residues. CDR1 is ENHRY and CDR2 is SYGVKD in the germline V gene. V shed 4 bases and J shed 5 bases, with 10 bases lying between them. The CDR3 DNA sequence: TGTGCCATCAGTGTAACAAGTGTAGATACGCAGTATTTT. Its translation: CAISVTSVDTQYF.

This rearrangement joins TRBV30 to TRBJ2-6; TRBD1 aligns across 7 bases. The CDR3 length is 11 residues. Germline loops: CDR1 GTSNPN, CDR2 SVGIG (reference sequence). V trimming: 2 bases; J trimming: 19 bases; junction bases outside the gene matches: 8. CDR3 loop: CAWSRGLRFTF. The CDR3 DNA reads as TGTGCCTGGAGTAGGGGGCTAAGGTTTACTTTC.

V and J are TRBV19 and TRBJ2-5, with 8 positions matching TRBD2. Trimming at V came to 10 bases and at J to 5 bases, leaving 15 bases not matched to a gene. The CDR3 has 15 residues. Germline-derived CDR1 and CDR2 are LNHDA and SQIVND (reference sequence). CDR3 coding DNA: TGTGCCACCACGACCGGTCTCGGCGGGGGGGAGACCCAGTACTTC. Residues: CATTTGLGGGETQYF.

About this clone: The junction departs from the called germline gene at one end, perhaps through a read error. V gene TRBV28 combines with J gene TRBJ2-3; no clear D. CDR1 MDHEN and CDR2 SYDVKM come from the germline V gene. The CDR3 has 15 amino acids. The CDR3 nucleotides read TGTGCCAGCAGTCCCCCGGGCCCAAATGGAGATACACAGTATTTT. Its protein is CASSPPGPNGDTQYF.

The chain employs TRBV5-1 and TRBJ2-2; 7 nucleotides line up with TRBD1. V gave up 2 bases and J gave up 4 bases; unmatched junction bases: 5. Germline CDR1 SGHRS, CDR2 YFSETQ. The CDR3 is 15 amino acids. The CDR3 loop is CASSLRQGPTGELFF. The CDR3 coding sequence is TGCGCCAGCAGCTTACGACAGGGACCCACCGGGGAGCTGTTTTTT. The entire variable domain, with the rest obtained from reference TRBV5-1 and TRBJ2-2, is as follows: KAGVTQTPRYLIKTRGQQVTLSCSPISGHRSVSWYQQTPGQGLQFLFEYFSETQRNKGNFPGRFSGRQFSNSRSEMNVSTLELGDSALYLCASSLRQGPTGELFFGEGSRLTVL.

The J gene is TRBJ2-2, the V gene TRBV7-2; TRBD2 aligns across 8 bases. Looked up from germline, CDR1 is SGHTA and CDR2 is FQGNSA. The CDR3 consists of 15 residues. V gave up 5 bases and J gave up 2 bases; unmatched junction bases: 4. Written as DNA, the CDR3 is TGTGCCAGCAGCCAGAGCGGGGGAAACACCGGGGAGCTGTTTTTT. Its protein product is CASSQSGGNTGELFF.

The chain links TRBV5-1 to TRBJ2-2, with D hard to call. In germline, CDR1 is SGHRS, CDR2 YFSETQ. The CDR3 covers 14 residues. V was pared by 4 bases and J by 0 bases, with 7 bases between. In nucleotides, the CDR3 is TGCGCCAGCAGCCCAATGGCGAACACCGGGGAGCTGTTTTTT. Amino acid sequence: CASSPMANTGELFF.

The chain couples TRBV6-1 to TRBJ2-7; D ambiguous. Germline loops: CDR1 MNHNS, CDR2 SASEGT. This CDR3 region has 15 residues. The V and J ends lost 2 bases and 1 base respectively, with 12 bases between them. Written as DNA, the CDR3 is TGTGCCAGCAGTGAAAGCCTGATGGGTTCCTACGAGCAGTACGTC. The encoded protein is CASSESLMGSYEQYV.

The chain uses TRBV5-1 and TRBJ2-2; the D is unclear. The CDR3 consists of 15 residues. Germline CDR1 is SGHRS and CDR2 is YFSETQ. The V and J ends lost 0 bases and 5 bases respectively, with 11 bases between them. The CDR3 DNA follows: TGCGCCAGCAGCTTGGCCGACCCCCGAACCGGGGAGCTGTTTTTT. Residues: CASSLADPRTGELFF.

The chain is built from TRBV5-1 and TRBJ1-2; 9 bases map to TRBD1. Germline V gives CDR1 SGHRS, CDR2 YFSETQ. J gave up 5 bases and V 3 bases, and 5 bases lay outside the gene matches. The CDR3 runs 14 residues. The chain's CDR3 is CASSSTGTGYGYTF. The CDR3 DNA reads TGCGCCAGCAGCTCCACCGGGACAGGGTATGGCTACACCTTC.

This chain uses TRBV7-3 with TRBJ2-3, with D perhaps TRBD1 (6 bases). The CDR3 is made up of 14 amino acids. Per germline, CDR1 SGHTA and CDR2 FQGTGA. V shed 3 bases and J shed 2 bases, with 9 bases lying between them. CDR3 DNA: TGTGCCAGCAGCTTGGGGGACACCACAGATACGCAGTATTTT. Its protein product is CASSLGDTTDTQYF.

CDR3 in amino acids: CASTLTLDTQYF. The CDR3 DNA sequence: TGTGCCAGCACTCTCACCCTGGATACGCAGTATTTT. The V call is TRBV7-9, the J call TRBJ2-3; D remains ambiguous. The CDR3 covers 12 residues. CDR1 is SEHNR and CDR2 is FQNEAQ in the germline V gene (reference sequence). The V end was cut by 7 bases, the J end by 6 bases, with 11 bases between.

The rearrangement links TRBV10-3 to TRBJ1-4; D is undetermined. Between the trimmed V and J ends, which lost 2 bases and 3 bases, there was a span of 13 bases. The CDR3 runs to 16 residues. Germline V gene lookup returns CDR1 ENHRY and CDR2 SYGVKD. The CDR3 region has the DNA TGTGCCATCAGTGAGCACCAGAGGTTGTCTAATGAAAAACTGTTTTTT. Translated, it gives CAISEHQRLSNEKLFF.

The genes are TRBV28 and TRBJ2-5; D is uncertain. The V gene lost 6 bases and the J gene lost 5 bases, with 16 bases spanning the gap. The CDR3 is 14 residues long. Looked up from germline, CDR1 is MDHEN and CDR2 is SYDVKM. CDR3 sequence (DNA): TGTGCCAGCAGGGGGATCGATGGTGGGGAGACCCAGTACTTC. It encodes CASRGIDGGETQYF.